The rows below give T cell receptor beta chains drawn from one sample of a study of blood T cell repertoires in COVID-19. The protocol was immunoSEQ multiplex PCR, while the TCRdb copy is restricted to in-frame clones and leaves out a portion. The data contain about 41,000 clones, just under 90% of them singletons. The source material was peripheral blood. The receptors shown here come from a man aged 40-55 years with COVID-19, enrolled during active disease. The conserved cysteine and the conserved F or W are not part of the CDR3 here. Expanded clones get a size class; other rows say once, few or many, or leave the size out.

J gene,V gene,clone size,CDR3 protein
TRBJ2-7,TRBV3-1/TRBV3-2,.,ASSQAGQVPYEQY
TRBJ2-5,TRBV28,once,ASSLGQGGETQY
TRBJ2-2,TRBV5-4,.,ASSLIQGVGTGELF
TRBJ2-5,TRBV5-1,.,ASSLAWQRGETQY
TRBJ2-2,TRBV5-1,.,ASSSPGQGDTGELF
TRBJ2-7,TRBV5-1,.,ASSLGRGGEQY
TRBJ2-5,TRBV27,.,ASSQGLQETQY
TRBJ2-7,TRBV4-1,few,ASSQVLVAGQGLRSGRREQY
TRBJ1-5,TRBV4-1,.,ASSQVPQSSNQPQH
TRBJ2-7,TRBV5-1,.,ASRPGGTGAYEQY
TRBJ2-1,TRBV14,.,ASSLVSGSYNEQF
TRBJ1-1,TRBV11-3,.,ASSLGAGGPQGTEAF
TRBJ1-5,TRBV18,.,ASATGSNQPQH
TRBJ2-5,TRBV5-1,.,ASSLGQGGPQETQY
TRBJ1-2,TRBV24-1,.,ATSDSPDRAYGYT
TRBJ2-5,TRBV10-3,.,AISPSLASGRSGETQY
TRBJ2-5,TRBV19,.,ASSITVQETQY
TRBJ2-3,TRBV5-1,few,ASSLFSSGGSTDTQY
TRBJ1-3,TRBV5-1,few,ASSVSGVGSGNTIY
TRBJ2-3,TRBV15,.,ATSRDLGQGWTDTQY
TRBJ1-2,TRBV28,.,ASSPHRGHLSDYGYT
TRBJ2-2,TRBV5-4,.,ASSPGTSGRDITGELF
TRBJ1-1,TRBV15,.,ATSKTGNTEAF
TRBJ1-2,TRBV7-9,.,ASSLDWFLTGGYT
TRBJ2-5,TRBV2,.,ASTTIAGRETQY
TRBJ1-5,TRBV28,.,ASSLYGGDQPQH
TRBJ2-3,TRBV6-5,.,ASSTGTTLPDTQY
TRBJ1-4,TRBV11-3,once,ASSHDRGKLF
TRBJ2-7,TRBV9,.,ASSASGSQRDEQY
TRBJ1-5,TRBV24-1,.,ATSEAGQGLNQPQH
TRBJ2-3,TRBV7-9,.,ASSFGISGGANDTQY
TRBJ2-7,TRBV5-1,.,ASSSLAVTYEQY
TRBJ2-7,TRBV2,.,ASSEWAGRNLEQY
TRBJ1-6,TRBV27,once,ASSFGQYNSPLH
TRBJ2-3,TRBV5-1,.,ASSPGESTQY
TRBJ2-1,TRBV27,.,ASSAARAYAYNEQF